Presented here are 30 T cell receptor beta chains from one specimen sequenced in a study of cytomegalovirus exposure and HLA in healthy donors. PCR primers comprised 60 Vbeta and 13 Jbeta primers. Sequencing was performed with immunoSEQ multiplex PCR; in TCRdb, only in-frame clones are kept and a portion is missing. The sample includes under 85,000 clones, 76% of them seen just once. Specimen: PBMCs. These receptors came from a man younger than 35 in good health and CMV-seronegative.

This clone was counted a single time. V is TRBV5-4 and J is TRBJ2-1; TRBD2 is a possible D gene (6 bases). Trimming stripped 4 bases from V and 2 bases from J, with 13 bases between. This CDR3 has 15 amino acids. Per germline, CDR1 SGHNT and CDR2 YYREEE (reference sequence). In DNA form, the CDR3 reads TGTGCCAGCAGCCTGGACGCGGGGACCTACAATGAGCAGTTCTTC. This codes for CASSLDAGTYNEQFF.

This clone appeared a few times. V usage is TRBV7-6 and J usage is TRBJ2-7, with D perhaps TRBD1 (5 bases). Germline V lookup: CDR1 SGHVS, CDR2 FNYEAQ. V was trimmed by 2 bases and J by 6 bases, leaving 14 bases between them. The CDR3 spans 14 residues. The CDR3 spells CASSLRGPDREQYF. CDR3 DNA: TGTGCCAGCAGCTTAAGGGGCCCCGACCGCGAGCAGTACTTC.

This clone was recorded only once. This rearrangement joins TRBV13 to TRBJ2-1; tentatively, D is TRBD2 (5 bases). Between the trimmed V and J ends, which lost 0 bases and 5 bases, there was a span of 17 bases. The CDR3 spans 17 residues. Germline CDR1 is PRHDT and CDR2 is FYEKMQ (reference sequence). The CDR3 region has the DNA TGTGCCAGCAGCTTAGGTTCCGGGGAAACCTTTAACAATGAGCAGTTCTTC. It translates to CASSLGSGETFNNEQFF.

V and J are TRBV5-8 and TRBJ2-3, with 8 bases that match TRBD1. The germline CDR1 and CDR2 sequences are SGHTS and YDEGEE. Germline trimming cut 4 bases from V and 4 bases from J; bases unmatched to any gene: 5. This CDR3 is 14 amino acids long. The CDR3 is CASSLDRASDTQYF. Written as DNA, the CDR3 is TGTGCCAGCAGCCTGGACAGGGCGTCAGATACGCAGTATTTT.

The rearrangement joins TRBV25-1 to TRBJ1-4; D is unclear. This CDR3 has 14 amino acids. CDR1 MGHDK and CDR2 SYGVNS come from the germline V gene. V lost 3 bases and J 3 bases, leaving 8 bases between the germline ends. This chain's CDR3 is CASSDVRANEKLFF. The CDR3 nucleotides read TGTGCCAGCAGTGATGTTCGAGCTAATGAAAAACTGTTTTTT. Full variable domain (missing parts from reference TRBV25-1 and TRBJ1-4): EADIYQTPRYLVIGTGKKITLECSQTMGHDKMYWYQQDPGMELHLIHYSYGVNSTEKGDLSSESTVSRIRTEHFPLTLESARPSHTSQYLCASSDVRANEKLFFGSGTQLSVL.

This clone was observed a few times. V usage is TRBV28 and J usage is TRBJ1-3; 8 bases line up with TRBD1. The CDR3 sequence is 17 residues long. Unmatched junction bases numbered 8, after V lost 4 bases and J lost 0 bases. The germline gives CDR1 MDHEN, CDR2 SYDVKM. CDR3 DNA: TGTGCCAGCAGTTCCCAGCCACAGGGGGTCTCTGGAAACACCATATATTTT. Residues: CASSSQPQGVSGNTIYF.

The chain links TRBV5-1 to TRBJ1-1; TRBD1 agrees at 7 bases. CDR3 length equals 13 residues. The germline V gene encodes CDR1 SGHRS and CDR2 YFSETQ. Unmatched junction bases numbered 11, after V lost 5 bases and J lost 10 bases. The CDR3 loop is CASRLSGGTGAFF. For the CDR3, the DNA is TGCGCCAGCAGATTGTCAGGGGGGACCGGAGCTTTCTTT.

The chain recombines TRBV5-4 with TRBJ1-1, with 7 bases matching TRBD1. This CDR3 has 15 residues. With 0 bases clipped from V and 1 base from J, the junction kept 3 bases outside the gene matches. Germline-derived CDR1 and CDR2 are SGHNT and YYREEE (reference sequence). CDR3 coding DNA: TGTGCCAGCAGCTTGGAGGCAGGGGGGAACACTGAAGCTTTCTTT. This translates into CASSLEAGGNTEAFF.

The rearrangement uses TRBV19 and TRBJ1-2; D is ambiguous. The germline gives CDR1 LNHDA, CDR2 SQIVND (reference sequence). The CDR3 is 11 residues long. The V end was cut by 4 bases, the J end by 4 bases, with 4 bases between. This chain's CDR3 is CASSNTYGYTF. CDR3 nucleotide sequence: TGTGCCAGTAGTAACACCTATGGCTACACCTTC.

V is TRBV9 and J is TRBJ1-5; D might be TRBD1 (6 bases). The CDR3 length is 15 residues. V lost 0 bases and J 4 bases, leaving 11 bases between the germline ends. CDR1 SGDLS and CDR2 YYNGEE come from the germline V gene. CDR3: CASSVAGAGNQPQHF. The DNA for the CDR3 is TGTGCCAGCAGCGTAGCAGGGGCAGGTAATCAGCCCCAGCATTTT.

CDR3: CASVRWGQSSGNTIYF. The CDR3 bases are TGTGCCAGCGTAAGATGGGGACAATCGTCTGGAAACACCATATATTTT. The rearrangement uses TRBV13 and TRBJ1-3; D might be TRBD1 (6 bases). V was pared by 8 bases and J by 1 base, with 18 bases between. CDR1 is PRHDT, CDR2 FYEKMQ, per germline (reference sequence). The CDR3 is 16 amino acids.

The V and J genes are TRBV5-6 and TRBJ2-7, with D hard to call. CDR3 length: 13 residues. The germline gives CDR1 SGHDT, CDR2 YYEEEE. The V gene lost 4 bases and the J gene lost 3 bases, with 11 bases spanning the gap. CDR3 region: CASSPGHSYEQYF. Written as DNA, the CDR3 is TGTGCCAGCAGCCCGGGTCATAGCTACGAGCAGTACTTC.

The rearrangement links TRBV5-1 to TRBJ2-1, with D possibly matching TRBD2 (7 bases). The ends were cut back, 4 bases at V and 3 bases at J, with 17 bases in the middle. The CDR3 sequence is 16 residues long. Germline lookup yields CDR1 SGHRS and CDR2 YFSETQ. This chain's CDR3 is CASSPATGGDYNEQFF. The CDR3 nucleotides read TGCGCCAGCAGCCCTGCTACGGGGGGCGACTACAATGAGCAGTTCTTC.

This sequence joins TRBV18 and TRBJ2-3; 9 bases are a match to TRBD1. V lost 1 base to trimming and J lost 5 bases; unmatched junction nucleotides: 7. CDR3 length: 16 amino acids. The germline V gene has CDR1 KGHSH and CDR2 LQKENI. DNA for the CDR3: TGTGCCAGCTCACCACGTCTACAGGGGGCCGGAGATACGCAGTATTTT. This encodes CASSPRLQGAGDTQYF.

The CDR3 region has the DNA TGCAGCGTTGGATTGGGGCAGGGAGGGGCCCAATCCTATGGCTACACCTTC. The encoded protein is CSVGLGQGGAQSYGYTF. The chain links TRBV29-1 to TRBJ1-2; perhaps TRBD1 as D (5 bases). This CDR3 is 17 amino acids long. Germline loops: CDR1 SQVTM, CDR2 ANQGSEA. The V and J ends lost 4 bases and 4 bases respectively, with 25 bases between them.

This clone was counted only a few times. The chain carries TRBV7-6 and TRBJ1-5; TRBD1 matches 7 bases. V shed 5 bases and J 6 bases; nucleotides not matched to a gene: 4. Germline lookup yields CDR1 SGHVS and CDR2 FNYEAQ. The CDR3 consists of 13 residues. The CDR3 sequence: CASSQRQGQPQHF. The CDR3 nucleotides are TGTGCCAGCAGCCAAAGACAGGGTCAGCCCCAGCATTTT.

The chain links TRBV19 to TRBJ1-3; D may be TRBD1 (6 bases). The CDR3 runs 16 residues. V lost 7 bases and J lost 0, with 16 bases in between. Germline CDR1 is LNHDA and CDR2 is SQIVND (reference sequence). CDR3 residues: CASTNVGQISGNTIYF. DNA for the CDR3: TGTGCCAGTACCAACGTAGGACAGATCTCTGGAAACACCATATATTTT.

CDR3: CASSQVAGSNEQFF. The CDR3, as DNA: TGTGCCAGCAGCCAAGTAGCCGGGAGCAATGAGCAGTTCTTC. The V gene is TRBV14, the J gene TRBJ2-1; TRBD2 is a possible D gene (6 bases). Germline CDR1 SGHDN, CDR2 FVKESK. There are 14 residues in the CDR3. V was clipped by 1 base and J by 6 bases, with 10 bases between them. The variable domain in full, with the rest retrieved from reference TRBV14 and TRBJ2-1, is EAGVTQFPSHSVIEKGQTVTLRCDPISGHDNLYWYRRVMGKEIKFLLHFVKESKQDESGMPNNRFLAERTGGTYSTLKVQPAELEDSGVYFCASSQVAGSNEQFFGPGTRLTVL.

This chain links TRBV19 with TRBJ2-1; 8 bases fit TRBD2. Trimming cost V 5 bases and J 8 bases; bases outside gene matches: 8. There are 14 residues in the CDR3. Germline CDR1 reads LNHDA; CDR2 reads SQIVND (reference sequence). In DNA form, the CDR3 reads TGTGCCAGTAGTTTAAGCGGGAGCTGGGATGAGCAGTTCTTC. Protein product: CASSLSGSWDEQFF.

This sequence joins TRBV27 and TRBJ1-2, with a weak D call TRBD1 (5 bases). V lost 3 bases and J lost 4, with 9 bases in between. Germline V lookup: CDR1 MNHEY, CDR2 SMNVEV (reference sequence). This CDR3 comprises 13 residues. CDR3 bases: TGTGCCAGCAGTTTCGGGGGATCCTATGGCTACACCTTC. This encodes CASSFGGSYGYTF.

V usage is TRBV4-2 and J usage is TRBJ2-2, with D uncertain. Per the germline V gene, CDR1 is LGHNA and CDR2 is YNFKEQ. V gave up 4 bases and J gave up 4 bases, with 7 bases separating them. The length of the CDR3 is 13 residues. The CDR3 DNA reads as TGTGCCAGCAGCCCAGGTATCACCGGGGAGCTGTTTTTT. This encodes CASSPGITGELFF.

This clone showed up just a few times. The rearrangement links TRBV28 to TRBJ1-6, with D unresolved. Trimming pared 5 bases from V and 7 bases from J, leaving 12 bases between. CDR1 is MDHEN, CDR2 SYDVKM, per germline. CDR3 length equals 14 residues. The CDR3 nucleotides read TGTGCCAGCAGTCCGACTCTCCAAAATTCACCCCTCCACTTT. As protein: CASSPTLQNSPLHF.

The V gene is TRBV7-2, the J gene TRBJ2-3; TRBD2 matches at 12 bases. V shed 7 bases, J shed 11 bases, and the junction held 10 bases outside the gene matches. This CDR3 is built from 14 residues. The germline V gene encodes CDR1 SGHTA and CDR2 FQGNSA. The CDR3 sequence is CASMSSGGEVVQYF. CDR3 nucleotides: TGTGCCAGCATGTCTAGCGGGGGGGAAGTTGTGCAGTATTTT.

A few counts support this clone. The J gene is TRBJ2-7, the V gene TRBV29-1; 7 bases fit TRBD2. V lost 4 bases, J lost 0 bases, and 6 bases stayed unmatched. The germline V gene encodes CDR1 SQVTM and CDR2 ANQGSEA. The CDR3 has 14 amino acids. In DNA, the CDR3 is TGCAGCGTTGTCCAGGGAGGGACCTCCTACGAGCAGTACTTC. The encoded protein is CSVVQGGTSYEQYF.

This sequence joins TRBV5-8 and TRBJ1-5, with D possibly being TRBD1 (6 bases). Germline loops: CDR1 SGHTS, CDR2 YDEGEE. The V end was cut by 4 bases, the J end by 0 bases, with 8 bases between. The CDR3 extends over 14 amino acids. CDR3 in DNA: TGTGCCAGCAGCCCGGACAGTAGCAATCAGCCCCAGCATTTT. Translating gives CASSPDSSNQPQHF.

This clone occurred once. This chain's CDR3 is CASSPTGERGYEQYF. Written as DNA, the CDR3 is TGCGCCAGCAGTCCTACAGGGGAAAGGGGGTACGAGCAGTACTTC. This chain uses TRBV5-1 with TRBJ2-7; 7 nucleotides line up with TRBD1. V gave up 5 bases and J gave up 4 bases; unmatched junction bases: 12. The CDR3 length is 15 residues. CDR1 is SGHRS and CDR2 is YFSETQ in the germline V gene. The full variable domain, completed using reference TRBV5-1 and TRBJ2-7, is KAGVTQTPRYLIKTRGQQVTLSCSPISGHRSVSWYQQTPGQGLQFLFEYFSETQRNKGNFPGRFSGRQFSNSRSEMNVSTLELGDSALYLCASSPTGERGYEQYFGPGTRLTVT.

V gene TRBV13 combines with J gene TRBJ1-6, with TRBD1 identical over 10 bases. This CDR3 has 16 amino acids. With V trimmed by 5 bases and J by 5 bases, 6 bases remained unmatched. Looked up from germline, CDR1 is PRHDT and CDR2 is FYEKMQ (reference sequence). CDR3 sequence (DNA): TGTGCCAGCAGCCCCTCTGACAGGGGGCATAATTCACCCCTCCACTTT. Residues: CASSPSDRGHNSPLHF.

This chain connects TRBV19 to TRBJ1-4, with TRBD1 matching over 7 bases. The CDR3 sequence is 15 residues long. V lost 7 bases to trimming and J lost 3 bases; unmatched junction nucleotides: 8. CDR1 is LNHDA and CDR2 is SQIVND in the germline V gene (reference sequence). The CDR3: CASKGRGDANEKLFF. Written as DNA, the CDR3 is TGTGCCAGTAAGGGCAGGGGGGACGCTAATGAAAAACTGTTTTTT.

V usage is TRBV7-9 and J usage is TRBJ1-4; 7 bases are a match to TRBD1. This CDR3 has 18 residues. V shed 4 bases, J shed 8 bases, and the junction held 19 bases outside the gene matches. From germline, CDR1 is SEHNR and CDR2 FQNEAQ (reference sequence). CDR3 nucleotide sequence: TGTGCCAGCAGCTCCCGACAGGGCCAAGAACTGAATGGGGAAAAACTGTTTTTT. Translating it yields CASSSRQGQELNGEKLFF. Complete variable domain (other parts from reference TRBV7-9 and TRBJ1-4): DTGVSQNPRHKITKRGQNVTFRCDPISEHNRLYWYRQTLGQGPEFLTYFQNEAQLEKSRLLSDRFSAERPKGSFSTLEIQRTEQGDSAMYLCASSSRQGQELNGEKLFFGSGTQLSVL.

The chain links TRBV6-1 to TRBJ2-1; 7 bases match TRBD1. CDR1 is MNHNS, CDR2 SASEGT, per germline. Unmatched junction bases numbered 5, after V lost 6 bases and J lost 0 bases. The CDR3 runs to 15 residues. The CDR3 loop reads CASSYRDSSYNEQFF. CDR3 bases: TGTGCCAGCAGCTACCGGGACAGCTCCTACAATGAGCAGTTCTTC.